This T cell receptor beta chain was identified in a study of cytomegalovirus exposure and HLA in healthy donors. Study-level background: From 170 million or so T cells, an earlier analysis saw 90 million to 130 million unique TCR beta sequences.

J was trimmed by 2 bases and V by 5 bases; bases with no gene match: 6. Germline V CDR1 and CDR2: SEHNR, FQNEAQ (reference sequence). The CDR3 totals 16 residues. The PCR employed 60 Vbeta primers together with 13 Jbeta primers. Assay used: immunoSEQ multiplex PCR; TCRdb lists only in-frame clones, some missing. The sample records about 160,000 clones, approximately 76% being singletons. This chain links TRBV7-9 with TRBJ2-3, with 11 bases aligning to TRBD2. The receptor was derived from a man aged 60-69 years in good health and CMV-seronegative. The sample comprised PBMCs. CDR3: CASSPVAGGLTDTQYF. CDR3 coding DNA: TGTGCCAGCAGCCCAGTAGCGGGAGGGCTCACAGATACGCAGTATTTT.